The entry below describes one T cell receptor beta chain. Adults between roughly 18 and 89 years of age took part from under 30 US areas. Each participant's cohort was designated according to participant-reported clinical history. Original processing methods: Reference gene primer amplification in the assay estimated nucleated cell counts. This table comes from immunoSEQ multiplex PCR, and its TCRdb copy is limited to in-frame clones, with some not included. The V and J calls and clone size were taken over from that table, and D and trimming were inferred from the DNA. The top ten clones hold less than 4% of a sample with 240,000 or so clones, around 87% of them seen once. Germline V gives CDR1 MNHEY, CDR2 SMNVEV (reference sequence). The CDR3 consists of 16 residues. V shed 2 bases, J shed 4 bases, and the junction held 8 bases outside the gene matches. These data come from a study of blood T cell repertoires in COVID-19. At the level of the study: Donors in the United States, Italy and Spain gave samples during acute or convalescent COVID-19.

The TCR originated in a woman aged 40-49 years with acute COVID-19. Input material: PBMCs or T cells enriched from blood (not recorded which). V usage is TRBV27 and J usage is TRBJ2-3, with 8 bases that match TRBD2. This CDR3 reads CASSLIKREMSDTQYF. The CDR3 nucleotides are TGTGCCAGCAGTTTAATCAAGCGGGAGATGTCAGATACGCAGTATTTT.